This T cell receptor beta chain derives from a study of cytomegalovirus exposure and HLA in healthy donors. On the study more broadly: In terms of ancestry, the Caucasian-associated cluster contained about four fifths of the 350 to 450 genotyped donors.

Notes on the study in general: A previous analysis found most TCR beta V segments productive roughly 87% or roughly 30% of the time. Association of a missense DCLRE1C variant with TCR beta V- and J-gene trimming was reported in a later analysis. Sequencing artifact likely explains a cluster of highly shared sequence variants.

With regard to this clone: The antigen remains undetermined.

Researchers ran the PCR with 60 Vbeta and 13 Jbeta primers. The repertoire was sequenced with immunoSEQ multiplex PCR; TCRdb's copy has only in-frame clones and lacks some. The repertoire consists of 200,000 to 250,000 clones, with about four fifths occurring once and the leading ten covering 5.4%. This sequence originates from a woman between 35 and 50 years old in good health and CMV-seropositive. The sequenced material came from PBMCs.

CDR3 nucleotides: TGCGCCAGCAGCGAAGGACTAGCGGGAGAGACAACGACCTACAATGAGCAGTTCTTC. This codes for CASSEGLAGETTTYNEQFF. This chain joins TRBV10-2 and TRBJ2-1; the match to TRBD2 covers 13 bases. This CDR3 contains 19 residues. V dropped 6 bases and J dropped 2; count of bases not matched to a gene: 13. Germline V lookup: CDR1 WSHSY, CDR2 SAAADI.